These 10 T cell receptor beta chains originate from one sample sequenced in a study of CD8+ T cells in alopecia areata. As the sequencing template, cDNA was produced by extracting RNA and reverse transcribing it. Profiled with immunoSEQ multiplex PCR; TCRdb holds only in-frame clones, not every one. The sample includes about 120,000 clones, under 40% of them seen just once. The sample comprised CD4+ T cells sorted from blood. The receptors originated from a human donor with alopecia areata.

The chain combines TRBV28 with TRBJ2-5, with D possibly matching TRBD1 (5 bases). The CDR3 covers 14 residues. With 6 bases removed from V and 5 bases from J, the gap between germline ends came to 16 bases. Per germline, CDR1 MDHEN and CDR2 SYDVKM. Written as DNA, the CDR3 is TGTGCCAGCAGCCCGCCTCAGGGCTGGGAGACCCAGTACTTC. It codes for CASSPPQGWETQYF.

V usage is TRBV7-2 and J usage is TRBJ2-5; possible D gene TRBD2, 5 bases. This CDR3 is 17 amino acids long. Trimming left V 1 base short and J 4 bases short, with 19 bases between. Germline lookup yields CDR1 SGHTA and CDR2 FQGNSA. CDR3 protein: CASSLDPGRTGRETQYF. For the CDR3, the DNA is TGTGCCAGCAGCTTAGATCCGGGAAGAACGGGCAGAGAGACCCAGTACTTC.

This sequence joins TRBV5-1 and TRBJ2-5, with unresolved D. Germline CDR1 reads SGHRS; CDR2 reads YFSETQ. V was trimmed by 0 bases and J by 5 bases, leaving 14 bases between them. The CDR3 totals 15 residues. CDR3: CASSLGTALAETQYF. CDR3 bases: TGCGCCAGCAGCTTGGGAACGGCCTTGGCCGAGACCCAGTACTTC.

This chain uses TRBV7-9 with TRBJ2-3; D tentatively fits TRBD1 or TRBD2 (6 bases each). CDR1 SEHNR and CDR2 FQNEAQ come from the germline V gene (reference sequence). The V end was cut by 6 bases, the J end by 3 bases, with 13 bases between. The CDR3 is 14 amino acids. The CDR3 spells CASSKQGGTDTQYF. CDR3 bases: TGTGCCAGCAGTAAACAGGGAGGAACAGATACGCAGTATTTT.

This clone was picked up a small number of times. The CDR3 DNA sequence: TGTGCCAGCTCACCACCTCCTTGGACATTTAGTCCCCTCCACTTT. Translating gives CASSPPPWTFSPLHF. This chain links TRBV18 with TRBJ1-6, with D tentatively TRBD1 (5 bases). V was shortened by 0 bases and J by 13 bases, with 16 bases between the two germline ends. The CDR3 spans 15 residues. Germline CDR1 and CDR2: KGHSH and LQKENI. The whole variable domain, remainder taken from reference TRBV18 and TRBJ1-6, is NAGVMQNPRHLVRRRGQEARLRCSPMKGHSHVYWYRQLPEEGLKFMVYLQKENIIDESGMPKERFSAEFPKEGPSILRIQQVVRGDSAAYFCASSPPPWTFSPLHFGNGTRLTVT.

The chain couples TRBV7-2 to TRBJ2-7; D gene ambiguous. V lost 7 bases to trimming and J lost 7 bases, with 20 bases between them. This CDR3 spans 14 amino acids. Looked up from germline, CDR1 is SGHTA and CDR2 is FQGNSA. As DNA, the CDR3 is TGTGCCAGCACCCCCCAGAGCCCCACTGGGGAGCAGTACTTC. It codes for CASTPQSPTGEQYF. The variable domain in full, with the rest retrieved from reference TRBV7-2 and TRBJ2-7, is GAGVSQSPSNKVTEKGKDVELRCDPISGHTALYWYRQSLGQGLEFLIYFQGNSAPDKSGLPSDRFSAERTGGSVSTLTIQRTQQEDSAVYLCASTPQSPTGEQYFGPGTRLTVT.

The sample holds one count of this clone. J is TRBJ2-7 and V is TRBV18, with D maybe TRBD2 (5 bases). The CDR3 covers 13 residues. Germline assignment: CDR1 KGHSH and CDR2 LQKENI. The V and J ends lost 0 bases and 7 bases respectively, with 10 bases between them. The CDR3 nucleotides read TGTGCCAGCTCACCACCCATTAGGGAGGAGCAGTACTTC. Amino acids: CASSPPIREEQYF.

This clone was found a few times. The chain couples TRBV29-1 to TRBJ1-5; perhaps TRBD1 as D (6 bases). Germline loops: CDR1 SQVTM, CDR2 ANQGSEA. The V end lost 4 bases, the J end lost 0 bases, and 7 bases lay between the germline ends. The CDR3 totals 13 residues. CDR3 bases: TGCAGCGTTGCAGGGGATAGCAATCAGCCCCAGCATTTT. Translation: CSVAGDSNQPQHF.

V is TRBV18 and J is TRBJ2-1; D gene unclear. V was clipped by 5 bases and J by 6 bases, with 5 bases between them. Per germline, CDR1 KGHSH and CDR2 LQKENI. The CDR3 extends over 11 amino acids. This CDR3 is CASSSGNEQFF. DNA of the CDR3: TGTGCCAGCTCATCGGGCAATGAGCAGTTCTTC.

The chain recombines TRBV5-6 with TRBJ2-6; 7 bases line up with TRBD2. The CDR3 consists of 17 residues. Per the germline V gene, CDR1 is SGHDT and CDR2 is YYEEEE. J lost 1 base, V lost 0 bases, and 4 bases had no gene match. The DNA for the CDR3 is TGTGCCAGCAGCTTGGCCGGGGGGATTTCTGGGGCCAACGTCCTGACTTTC. Its protein is CASSLAGGISGANVLTF.